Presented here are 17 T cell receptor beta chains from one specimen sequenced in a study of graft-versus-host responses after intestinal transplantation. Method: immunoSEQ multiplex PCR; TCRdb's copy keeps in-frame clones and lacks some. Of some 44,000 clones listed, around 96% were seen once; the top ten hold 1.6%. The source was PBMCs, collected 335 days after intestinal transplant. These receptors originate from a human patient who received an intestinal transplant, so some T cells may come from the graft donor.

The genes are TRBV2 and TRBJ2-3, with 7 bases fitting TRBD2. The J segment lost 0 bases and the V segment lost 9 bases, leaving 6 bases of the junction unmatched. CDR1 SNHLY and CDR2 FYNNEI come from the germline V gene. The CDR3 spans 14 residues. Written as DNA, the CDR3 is TGTGCCAGAGCTAGCGGTACTAGCACAGATACGCAGTATTTT. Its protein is CARASGTSTDTQYF.

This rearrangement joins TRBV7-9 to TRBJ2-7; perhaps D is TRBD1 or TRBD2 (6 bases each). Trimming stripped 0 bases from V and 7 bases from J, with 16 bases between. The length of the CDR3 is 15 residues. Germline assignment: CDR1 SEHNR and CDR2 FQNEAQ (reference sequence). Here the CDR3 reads CASSLALTGGGEQYF. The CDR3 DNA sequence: TGTGCCAGCAGCTTAGCGCTCACCGGGGGCGGGGAGCAGTACTTC.

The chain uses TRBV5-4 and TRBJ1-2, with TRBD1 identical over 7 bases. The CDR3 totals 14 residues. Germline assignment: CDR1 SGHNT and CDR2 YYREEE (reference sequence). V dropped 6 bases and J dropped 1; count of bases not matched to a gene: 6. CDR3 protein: CASTSQGDNYGYTF. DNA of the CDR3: TGTGCCAGCACCAGCCAGGGGGATAACTATGGCTACACCTTC. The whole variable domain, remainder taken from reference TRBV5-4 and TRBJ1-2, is ETGVTQSPTHLIKTRGQQVTLRCSSQSGHNTVSWYQQALGQGPQFIFQYYREEENGRGNFPPRFSGLQFPNYSSELNVNALELDDSALYLCASTSQGDNYGYTFGSGTRLTVV.

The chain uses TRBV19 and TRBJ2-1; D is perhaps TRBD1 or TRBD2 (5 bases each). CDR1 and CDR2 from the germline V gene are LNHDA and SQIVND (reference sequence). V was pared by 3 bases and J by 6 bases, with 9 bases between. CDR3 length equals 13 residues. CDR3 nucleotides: TGTGCCAGTAGTATTCGGGGCCTCAATGAGCAGTTCTTC. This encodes CASSIRGLNEQFF.

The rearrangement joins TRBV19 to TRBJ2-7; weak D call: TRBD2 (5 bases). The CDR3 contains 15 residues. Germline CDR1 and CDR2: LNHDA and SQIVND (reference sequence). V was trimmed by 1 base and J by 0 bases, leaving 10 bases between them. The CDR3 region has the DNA TGTGCCAGTAGTATAGCTCCGGGGTCCTCCTACGAGCAGTACTTC. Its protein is CASSIAPGSSYEQYF. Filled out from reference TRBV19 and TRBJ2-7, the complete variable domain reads DGGITQSPKYLFRKEGQNVTLSCEQNLNHDAMYWYRQDPGQGLRLIYYSQIVNDFQKGDIAEGYSVSREKKESFPLTVTSAQKNPTAFYLCASSIAPGSSYEQYFGPGTRLTVT.

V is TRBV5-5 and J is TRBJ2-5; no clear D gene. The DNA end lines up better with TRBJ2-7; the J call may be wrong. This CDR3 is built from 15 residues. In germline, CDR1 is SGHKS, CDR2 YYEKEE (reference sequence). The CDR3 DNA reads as TGTGCCAGCAGCTTGGTTGGTGGCATATCCTACGAGCAGTACTTC. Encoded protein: CASSLVGGISYEQYF.

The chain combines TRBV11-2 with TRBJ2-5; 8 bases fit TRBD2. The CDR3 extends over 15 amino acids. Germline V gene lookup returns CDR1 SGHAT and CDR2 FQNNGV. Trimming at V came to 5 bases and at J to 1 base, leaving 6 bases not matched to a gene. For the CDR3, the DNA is TGTGCCAGCAGCCCAAGACTAGCGACCCAAGAGACCCAGTACTTC. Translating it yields CASSPRLATQETQYF.

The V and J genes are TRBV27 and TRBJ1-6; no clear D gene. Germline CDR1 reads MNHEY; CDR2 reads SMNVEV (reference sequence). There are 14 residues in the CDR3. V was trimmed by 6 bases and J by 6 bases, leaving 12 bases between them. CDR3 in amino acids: CASSRTRGNSPLHF. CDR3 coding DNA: TGTGCCAGCAGCAGGACCCGGGGTAATTCACCCCTCCACTTT.

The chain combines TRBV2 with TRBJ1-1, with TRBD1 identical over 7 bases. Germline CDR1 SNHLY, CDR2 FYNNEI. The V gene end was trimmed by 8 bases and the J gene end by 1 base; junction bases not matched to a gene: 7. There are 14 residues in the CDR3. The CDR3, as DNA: TGTGCCAGCGTGGAAACAGGGGCGAACACTGAAGCTTTCTTT. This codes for CASVETGANTEAFF.

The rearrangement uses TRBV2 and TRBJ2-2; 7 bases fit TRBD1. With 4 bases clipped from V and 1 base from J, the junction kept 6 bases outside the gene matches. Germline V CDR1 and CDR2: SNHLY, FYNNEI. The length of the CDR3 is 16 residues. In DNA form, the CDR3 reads TGTGCCAGCAGTGCCACCGGGACAGAGAACACCGGGGAGCTGTTTTTT. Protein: CASSATGTENTGELFF.

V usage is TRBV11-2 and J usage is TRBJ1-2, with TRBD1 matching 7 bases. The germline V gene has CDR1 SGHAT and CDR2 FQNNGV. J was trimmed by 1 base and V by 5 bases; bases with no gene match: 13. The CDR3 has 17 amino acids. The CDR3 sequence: CASSPSWASGGNYGYTF. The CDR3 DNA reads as TGTGCCAGCAGCCCATCTTGGGCGTCAGGGGGTAACTATGGCTACACCTTC.

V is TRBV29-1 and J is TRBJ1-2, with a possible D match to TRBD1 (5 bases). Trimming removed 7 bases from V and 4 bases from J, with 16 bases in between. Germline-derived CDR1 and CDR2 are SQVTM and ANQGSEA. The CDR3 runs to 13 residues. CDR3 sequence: CSETTGIGYGYTF. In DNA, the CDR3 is TGCAGCGAGACAACAGGAATAGGCTATGGCTACACCTTC.

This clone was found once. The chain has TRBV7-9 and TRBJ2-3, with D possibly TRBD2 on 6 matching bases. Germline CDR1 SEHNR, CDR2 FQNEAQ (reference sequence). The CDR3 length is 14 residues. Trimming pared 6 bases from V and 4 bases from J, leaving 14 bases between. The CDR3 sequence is CASSPEGRADTQYF. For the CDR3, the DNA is TGTGCCAGCAGTCCGGAGGGTCGAGCAGATACGCAGTATTTT.

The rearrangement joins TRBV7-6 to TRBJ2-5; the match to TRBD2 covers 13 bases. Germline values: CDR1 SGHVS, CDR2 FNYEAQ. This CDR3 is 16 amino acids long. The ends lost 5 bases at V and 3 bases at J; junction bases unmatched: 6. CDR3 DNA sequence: TGTGCCAGCAGCACAGGGGGACTAGCGGGGAAAGAGACCCAGTACTTC. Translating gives CASSTGGLAGKETQYF.

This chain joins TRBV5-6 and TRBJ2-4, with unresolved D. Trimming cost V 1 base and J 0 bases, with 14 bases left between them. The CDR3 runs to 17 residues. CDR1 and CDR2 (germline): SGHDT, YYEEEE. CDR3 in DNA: TGTGCCAGCAGCTTGAGGTCCAGGTTGATAGCCAAAAACATTCAGTACTTC. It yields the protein CASSLRSRLIAKNIQYF.

The DNA for the CDR3 is TGTGCCAGCAGCTGGGGTGGCTACGAGCAGTACTTC. Protein product: CASSWGGYEQYF. The rearrangement uses TRBV6-1 and TRBJ2-7; unclear D gene. V dropped 6 bases and J dropped 3 bases, with 9 bases sitting between them. This CDR3 contains 12 residues. Germline assignment: CDR1 MNHNS and CDR2 SASEGT.

The CDR3 nucleotides are TGTGCCAGCAGCGTTCTAGGACAGGCAGACGAGCAGTACTTC. It is translated as CASSVLGQADEQYF. This sequence joins TRBV9 and TRBJ2-7, with 7 bases matching TRBD1. From germline, CDR1 is SGDLS and CDR2 YYNGEE. The CDR3 spans 14 residues. Trimming removed 2 bases from V and 5 bases from J; junction bases left unmatched: 7.